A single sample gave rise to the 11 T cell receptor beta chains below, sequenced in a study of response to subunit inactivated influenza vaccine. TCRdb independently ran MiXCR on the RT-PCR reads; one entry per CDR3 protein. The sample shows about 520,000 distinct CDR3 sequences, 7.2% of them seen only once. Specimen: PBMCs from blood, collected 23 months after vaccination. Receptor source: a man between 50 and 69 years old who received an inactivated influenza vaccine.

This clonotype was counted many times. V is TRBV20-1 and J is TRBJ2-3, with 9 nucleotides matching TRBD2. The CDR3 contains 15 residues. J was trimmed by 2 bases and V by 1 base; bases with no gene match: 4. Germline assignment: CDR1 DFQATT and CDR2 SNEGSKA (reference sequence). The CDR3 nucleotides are TGCAGTGCTAGAGTCCTAGCGGGGACCACAGATACGCAGTATTTT. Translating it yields CSARVLAGTTDTQYF.

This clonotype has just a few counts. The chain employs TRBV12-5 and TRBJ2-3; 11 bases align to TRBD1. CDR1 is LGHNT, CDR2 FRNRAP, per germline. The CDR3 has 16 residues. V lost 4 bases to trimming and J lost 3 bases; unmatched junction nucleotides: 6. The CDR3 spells CASGSGTGGPTDTQYF. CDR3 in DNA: TGTGCTAGTGGTTCGGGGACAGGGGGGCCGACAGATACGCAGTATTTT.

The CDR3 region has the DNA TGCGCCAGCAGAGGACTAGCGGGAAGTGTAGAGCAGTTCTTC. Amino acids: CASRGLAGSVEQFF. The chain uses TRBV5-1 and TRBJ2-1, with 12 bases lining up with TRBD2. This CDR3 region has 14 residues. Germline loops: CDR1 SGHRS, CDR2 YFSETQ. V shed 5 bases, J shed 10 bases, and the junction held 7 bases outside the gene matches.

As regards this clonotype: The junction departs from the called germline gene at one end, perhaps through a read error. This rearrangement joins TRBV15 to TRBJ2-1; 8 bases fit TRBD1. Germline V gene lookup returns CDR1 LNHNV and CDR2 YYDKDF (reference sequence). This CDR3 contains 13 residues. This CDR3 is CATSRDGRDRSVF. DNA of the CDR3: TGTGCCACCAGCAGAGATGGCCGGGACAGGTCGGTCTTC.

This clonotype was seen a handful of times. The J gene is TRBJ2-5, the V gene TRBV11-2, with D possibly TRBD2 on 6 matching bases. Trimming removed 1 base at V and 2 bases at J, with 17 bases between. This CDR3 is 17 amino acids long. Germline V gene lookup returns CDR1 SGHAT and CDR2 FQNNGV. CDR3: CASSLGYLAHGQETQYF. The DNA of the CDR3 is TGTGCCAGCAGCTTAGGATACCTAGCGCACGGTCAAGAGACCCAGTACTTC.

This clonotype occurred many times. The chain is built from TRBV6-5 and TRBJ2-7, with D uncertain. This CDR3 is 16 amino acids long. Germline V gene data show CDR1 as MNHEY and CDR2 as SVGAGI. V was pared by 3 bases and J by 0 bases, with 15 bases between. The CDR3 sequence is CASSYGVGVSSYEQYF. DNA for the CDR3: TGTGCCAGCAGTTATGGCGTAGGAGTCAGCTCCTACGAGCAGTACTTC.

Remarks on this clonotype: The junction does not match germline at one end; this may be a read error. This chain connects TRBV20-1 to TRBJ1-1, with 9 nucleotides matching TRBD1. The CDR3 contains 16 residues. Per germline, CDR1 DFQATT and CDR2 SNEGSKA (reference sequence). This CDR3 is CSAIGQGKVMNAEAFF. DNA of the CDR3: TGCAGTGCGATCGGACAGGGGAAGGTGATGAACGCTGAAGCTTTCTTT.

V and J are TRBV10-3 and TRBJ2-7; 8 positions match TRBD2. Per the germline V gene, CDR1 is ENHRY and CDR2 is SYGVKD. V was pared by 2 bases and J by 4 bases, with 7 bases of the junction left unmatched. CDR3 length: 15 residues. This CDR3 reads CAISEAELAAYEQYF. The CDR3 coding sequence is TGTGCCATCAGTGAGGCGGAACTAGCGGCGTACGAGCAGTACTTC.

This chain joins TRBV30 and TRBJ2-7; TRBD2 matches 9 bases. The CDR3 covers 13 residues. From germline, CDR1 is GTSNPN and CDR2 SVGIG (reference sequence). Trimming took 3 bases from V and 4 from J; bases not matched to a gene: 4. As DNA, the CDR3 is TGTGCCTGGAGAGTGGCGGGAGGGTACGAGCAGTACTTC. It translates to CAWRVAGGYEQYF.

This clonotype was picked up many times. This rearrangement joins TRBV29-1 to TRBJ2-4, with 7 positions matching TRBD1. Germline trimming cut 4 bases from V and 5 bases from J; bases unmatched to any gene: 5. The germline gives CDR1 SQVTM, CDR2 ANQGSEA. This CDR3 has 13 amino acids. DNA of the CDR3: TGCAGCGTTGGCCGGGACAGACAAAACATTCAGTACTTC. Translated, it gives CSVGRDRQNIQYF.

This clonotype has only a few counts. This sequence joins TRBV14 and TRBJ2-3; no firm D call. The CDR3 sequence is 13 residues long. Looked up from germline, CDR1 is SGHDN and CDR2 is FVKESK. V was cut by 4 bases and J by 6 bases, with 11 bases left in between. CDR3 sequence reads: CASSLRTGDTQYF. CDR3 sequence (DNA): TGTGCCAGCAGCCTCCGGACCGGGGATACGCAGTATTTT.